This is a list of T cell receptor beta chains from one sample in a study of beta chain features in type 1 diabetes. The data were produced by immunoSEQ multiplex PCR, yet TCRdb's version contains in-frame clones alone and is incomplete. The profile shows a few hundred thousand clones, around 12% of them singletons. Sequencing input: naive CD4+ T cells from blood. All receptors derive from a woman aged 18 to 35 with type 1 diabetes. Both conserved end residues are part of each CDR3. Fields, in order: J gene, CDR3 length, D gene, V gene, clone size, CDR3 protein, CDR3 DNA. A D gene is named only where the DNA matches it firmly. The size of a clone is reported for some rows only, either as once, few or many, or as a class for expanded clones.

J gene: TRBJ1-4; CDR3 length: 14; D gene: TRBD1; V gene: TRBV5-1; clone size: NA; CDR3 protein: CASSFDRGNEKLFF; CDR3 DNA: TGCGCCAGCAGCTTCGACAGGGGTAATGAAAAACTGTTTTTT
J gene: TRBJ1-1; CDR3 length: 13; D gene: TRBD1; V gene: TRBV19; clone size: NA; CDR3 protein: CASSIDRDTEAFF; CDR3 DNA: TGTGCCAGTAGTATTGACAGGGACACTGAAGCTTTCTTT
J gene: TRBJ2-7; CDR3 length: 13; D gene: NA; V gene: TRBV28; clone size: NA; CDR3 protein: CASLNGGSYEQYF; CDR3 DNA: TGTGCCAGCCTGAATGGAGGCTCCTACGAGCAGTACTTC
J gene: TRBJ2-3; CDR3 length: 13; D gene: TRBD2; V gene: TRBV11-2; clone size: NA; CDR3 protein: CASTGLVVDTQYF; CDR3 DNA: TGTGCCAGTACGGGACTAGTGGTAGATACGCAGTATTTT
J gene: TRBJ1-2; CDR3 length: 16; D gene: TRBD1; V gene: TRBV27; clone size: few; CDR3 protein: CASSGLGTASNYGYTF; CDR3 DNA: TGTGCCAGCAGTGGGCTCGGGACAGCCTCTAACTATGGCTACACCTTC
J gene: TRBJ2-5; CDR3 length: 10; D gene: NA; V gene: TRBV23-1; clone size: NA; CDR3 protein: CANGSPAQYF; CDR3 DNA: TGCGCCAACGGGTCTCCGGCCCAGTACTTC
J gene: TRBJ1-1; CDR3 length: 14; D gene: NA; V gene: TRBV25-1; clone size: NA; CDR3 protein: CASSKEFMNTEAFF; CDR3 DNA: TGTGCCAGCAGCAAGGAGTTCATGAACACTGAAGCTTTCTTT
J gene: TRBJ2-5; CDR3 length: 15; D gene: TRBD1; V gene: TRBV6-5; clone size: few; CDR3 protein: CASSYSPGQQETQYF; CDR3 DNA: TGTGCCAGCAGTTACTCTCCGGGACAGCAAGAGACCCAGTACTTC
J gene: TRBJ2-7; CDR3 length: 15; D gene: TRBD2; V gene: TRBV6-5; clone size: few; CDR3 protein: CASSPWTSGSYEQYF; CDR3 DNA: TGTGCCAGCAGCCCCTGGACTAGCGGCTCCTACGAGCAGTACTTC
J gene: TRBJ1-2; CDR3 length: 13; D gene: TRBD1; V gene: TRBV30; clone size: NA; CDR3 protein: CAWSPGDRGSYTF; CDR3 DNA: TGTGCCTGGAGTCCCGGGGACAGGGGGAGCTACACCTTC
J gene: TRBJ1-2; CDR3 length: 14; D gene: NA; V gene: TRBV7-2; clone size: few; CDR3 protein: CASNRRGLNYGYTF; CDR3 DNA: TGTGCCAGCAACCGAAGGGGCCTGAACTATGGCTACACCTTC
J gene: TRBJ2-7; CDR3 length: 17; D gene: NA; V gene: TRBV4-2; clone size: few; CDR3 protein: CASSQGAGGRGTYEQYF; CDR3 DNA: TGTGCCAGCAGCCAAGGCGCCGGAGGCAGGGGAACCTACGAGCAGTACTTC
J gene: TRBJ1-6; CDR3 length: 13; D gene: NA; V gene: TRBV7-9; clone size: NA; CDR3 protein: CASSFLDYSPLHF; CDR3 DNA: TGTGCCAGCAGCTTTTTGGACTATTCACCCCTCCACTTT
J gene: TRBJ1-2; CDR3 length: 16; D gene: TRBD1; V gene: TRBV18; clone size: NA; CDR3 protein: CASSPPMGQEGYGYTF; CDR3 DNA: TGTGCCAGCTCACCACCGATGGGACAGGAGGGCTATGGCTACACCTTC
J gene: TRBJ2-7; CDR3 length: 17; D gene: NA; V gene: TRBV5-6; clone size: few; CDR3 protein: CASSLTLDRHELHEQYF; CDR3 DNA: TGTGCCAGCAGCTTGACCCTGGACAGACATGAACTACACGAGCAGTACTTC
J gene: TRBJ1-2; CDR3 length: 11; D gene: NA; V gene: TRBV5-6; clone size: NA; CDR3 protein: CASSSTVGYTF; CDR3 DNA: TGTGCCAGCAGCTCGACTGTGGGCTACACCTTC
J gene: TRBJ2-2; CDR3 length: 14; D gene: TRBD1; V gene: TRBV29-1; clone size: few; CDR3 protein: CSVGQDRLIGELFF; CDR3 DNA: TGCAGCGTTGGGCAGGACAGGCTGATCGGGGAGCTGTTTTTT
J gene: TRBJ2-2; CDR3 length: 14; D gene: NA; V gene: TRBV7-2; clone size: NA; CDR3 protein: CASSLALVGGELFF; CDR3 DNA: TGTGCCAGCAGCTTAGCGCTAGTGGGCGGGGAGCTGTTTTTT
J gene: TRBJ2-7; CDR3 length: 14; D gene: NA; V gene: TRBV28; clone size: few; CDR3 protein: CASILTGTPYEQYF; CDR3 DNA: TGTGCCAGCATACTCACCGGGACTCCCTACGAGCAGTACTTC
J gene: TRBJ2-3; CDR3 length: 10; D gene: NA; V gene: TRBV5-6; clone size: NA; CDR3 protein: CASSLHGQYF; CDR3 DNA: TGTGCCAGCAGCCTCCACGGGCAGTATTTT
J gene: TRBJ2-3; CDR3 length: 15; D gene: NA; V gene: TRBV19; clone size: few; CDR3 protein: CASSPLDRSKATQYF; CDR3 DNA: TGTGCCAGTAGTCCTCTCGACAGATCCAAGGCTACGCAGTATTTT
J gene: TRBJ2-5; CDR3 length: 14; D gene: NA; V gene: TRBV6-6; clone size: NA; CDR3 protein: CASSSQGGQETQYF; CDR3 DNA: TGTGCCAGCAGCTCGCAGGGAGGCCAAGAGACCCAGTACTTC
J gene: TRBJ1-2; CDR3 length: 15; D gene: NA; V gene: TRBV7-9; clone size: few; CDR3 protein: CASSLSGWDTGGYTF; CDR3 DNA: TGTGCCAGCAGCTTGTCAGGTTGGGACACTGGGGGCTACACCTTC
J gene: TRBJ2-1; CDR3 length: 14; D gene: NA; V gene: TRBV7-9; clone size: NA; CDR3 protein: CASSSEDRGNEQFF; CDR3 DNA: TGTGCCAGCAGCTCCGAGGACCGGGGAAATGAGCAGTTCTTC
J gene: TRBJ1-1; CDR3 length: 16; D gene: NA; V gene: TRBV7-9; clone size: NA; CDR3 protein: CASSFGGSRVHTEAFF; CDR3 DNA: TGTGCCAGCAGCTTCGGTGGTTCCAGGGTGCACACTGAAGCTTTCTTT
J gene: TRBJ1-1; CDR3 length: 13; D gene: NA; V gene: TRBV28; clone size: NA; CDR3 protein: CASSWSGATEAFF; CDR3 DNA: TGTGCCAGCAGTTGGTCCGGAGCCACTGAAGCTTTCTTT
J gene: TRBJ2-5; CDR3 length: 15; D gene: NA; V gene: TRBV7-3; clone size: once; CDR3 protein: CASSLNSGREETQYF; CDR3 DNA: TGTGCCAGCAGCTTAAATTCGGGCAGGGAAGAGACCCAGTACTTC
J gene: TRBJ1-1; CDR3 length: 14; D gene: TRBD1; V gene: TRBV18; clone size: few; CDR3 protein: CASSPPTGPMKAFF; CDR3 DNA: TGTGCCAGCTCACCACCGACAGGGCCCATGAAAGCTTTCTTT
J gene: TRBJ2-5; CDR3 length: 15; D gene: NA; V gene: TRBV6-6; clone size: NA; CDR3 protein: CASTKGGGFQETQYF; CDR3 DNA: TGTGCCAGCACTAAAGGGGGTGGCTTCCAAGAGACCCAGTACTTC
J gene: TRBJ2-2; CDR3 length: 15; D gene: TRBD1; V gene: TRBV11-2; clone size: few; CDR3 protein: CASLPAQGWTGELFF; CDR3 DNA: TGTGCCAGCCTCCCGGCACAGGGGTGGACCGGGGAGCTGTTTTTT
J gene: TRBJ1-2; CDR3 length: 16; D gene: NA; V gene: TRBV7-2; clone size: few; CDR3 protein: CASSPETGRIPYGYTF; CDR3 DNA: TGTGCCAGCAGCCCTGAGACAGGTAGAATCCCCTATGGCTACACCTTC
J gene: TRBJ2-1; CDR3 length: 15; D gene: TRBD2; V gene: TRBV18; clone size: few; CDR3 protein: CASSPPRGGSNEQFF; CDR3 DNA: TGTGCCAGCTCACCACCTCGGGGGGGCTCCAATGAGCAGTTCTTC
J gene: TRBJ2-7; CDR3 length: 15; D gene: NA; V gene: TRBV14; clone size: NA; CDR3 protein: CASSQVARGNYEQYF; CDR3 DNA: TGTGCCAGCAGCCAAGTCGCCAGGGGAAACTACGAGCAGTACTTC
J gene: TRBJ2-3; CDR3 length: 16; D gene: TRBD2; V gene: TRBV4-3; clone size: few; CDR3 protein: CASSQGAAGGLDTQYF; CDR3 DNA: TGCGCCAGCAGCCAAGGTGCGGCGGGGGGGCTGGATACGCAGTATTTT
J gene: TRBJ2-3; CDR3 length: 11; D gene: NA; V gene: TRBV2; clone size: NA; CDR3 protein: CASRLTDTQYF; CDR3 DNA: TGTGCCAGCAGACTCACAGATACGCAGTATTTT
J gene: TRBJ2-7; CDR3 length: 16; D gene: TRBD1; V gene: TRBV18; clone size: few; CDR3 protein: CASSQTGGPSSYEQYF; CDR3 DNA: TGTGCCAGCTCTCAAACAGGGGGCCCAAGCTCCTACGAGCAGTACTTC
J gene: TRBJ2-7; CDR3 length: 12; D gene: NA; V gene: TRBV6-5; clone size: NA; CDR3 protein: CASSHRPGEQYF; CDR3 DNA: TGTGCCAGCTCCCACAGGCCCGGTGAGCAGTACTTC
J gene: TRBJ2-1; CDR3 length: 17; D gene: NA; V gene: TRBV4-3; clone size: NA; CDR3 protein: CASSQGTGRGGYNEQFF; CDR3 DNA: TGCGCCAGCAGCCAAGGGACGGGGCGGGGAGGCTACAATGAGCAGTTCTTC
J gene: TRBJ2-2; CDR3 length: 15; D gene: NA; V gene: TRBV9; clone size: NA; CDR3 protein: CASSVAVSRGGELFF; CDR3 DNA: TGTGCCAGCAGCGTAGCGGTTAGTCGAGGCGGGGAGCTGTTTTTT
J gene: TRBJ2-5; CDR3 length: 13; D gene: NA; V gene: TRBV7-3; clone size: NA; CDR3 protein: CASSFVSGETQYF; CDR3 DNA: TGTGCCAGCAGCTTCGTTTCGGGGGAGACCCAGTACTTC
J gene: TRBJ2-3; CDR3 length: 16; D gene: NA; V gene: TRBV14; clone size: NA; CDR3 protein: CASSQDSLRSTDTQYF; CDR3 DNA: TGTGCCAGCAGCCAAGATAGTTTGCGATCCACAGATACGCAGTATTTT
J gene: TRBJ2-1; CDR3 length: 12; D gene: NA; V gene: TRBV30; clone size: NA; CDR3 protein: CAWSLVGSGQFF; CDR3 DNA: TGTGCCTGGTCCCTGGTCGGGAGCGGGCAGTTCTTC
J gene: TRBJ2-7; CDR3 length: 14; D gene: NA; V gene: TRBV18; clone size: few; CDR3 protein: CASSPSRLVSEQYF; CDR3 DNA: TGTGCCAGCTCACCTAGCAGACTAGTATCCGAGCAGTACTTC
J gene: TRBJ2-5; CDR3 length: 12; D gene: NA; V gene: TRBV5-4; clone size: NA; CDR3 protein: CASSIIQETQYF; CDR3 DNA: TGTGCCAGCAGCATAATACAAGAGACCCAGTACTTC
J gene: TRBJ2-3; CDR3 length: 15; D gene: NA; V gene: TRBV7-2; clone size: few; CDR3 protein: CASSLRVALPDTQYF; CDR3 DNA: TGTGCCAGCAGCCTTAGGGTAGCGCTCCCTGATACGCAGTATTTT
J gene: TRBJ1-2; CDR3 length: 14; D gene: TRBD1; V gene: TRBV19; clone size: few; CDR3 protein: CASSRGQGAQGYTF; CDR3 DNA: TGTGCCAGTAGTCGCGGACAGGGGGCACAGGGCTACACCTTC
J gene: TRBJ1-1; CDR3 length: 15; D gene: NA; V gene: TRBV4-3; clone size: few; CDR3 protein: CASSQEPLWETEAFF; CDR3 DNA: TGCGCCAGCAGCCAAGAGCCCCTTTGGGAGACTGAAGCTTTCTTT
J gene: TRBJ2-5; CDR3 length: 14; D gene: NA; V gene: TRBV7-9; clone size: few; CDR3 protein: CASSSAQGQETQYF; CDR3 DNA: TGTGCCAGCAGCTCCGCCCAGGGGCAAGAGACCCAGTACTTC
J gene: TRBJ2-2; CDR3 length: 17; D gene: TRBD2; V gene: TRBV14; clone size: few; CDR3 protein: CASSQEVWTSGTGELFF; CDR3 DNA: TGTGCCAGCAGCCAAGAGGTTTGGACTAGCGGGACCGGGGAGCTGTTTTTT
J gene: TRBJ2-2; CDR3 length: 15; D gene: NA; V gene: TRBV4-3; clone size: NA; CDR3 protein: CASSLGDSNTGELFF; CDR3 DNA: TGCGCCAGCAGCCTAGGTGACAGCAACACCGGGGAGCTGTTTTTT
J gene: TRBJ2-5; CDR3 length: 15; D gene: NA; V gene: TRBV11-2; clone size: NA; CDR3 protein: CASSRRGGLGETQYF; CDR3 DNA: TGTGCCAGCAGCCGTCGAGGGGGTTTGGGAGAGACCCAGTACTTC
J gene: TRBJ1-2; CDR3 length: 13; D gene: NA; V gene: TRBV18; clone size: NA; CDR3 protein: CASSPDRDYGYTF; CDR3 DNA: TGTGCCAGCTCTCCCGACAGAGACTATGGCTACACCTTC
J gene: TRBJ1-1; CDR3 length: 14; D gene: TRBD1; V gene: TRBV14; clone size: NA; CDR3 protein: CASSHGQGRTEAFF; CDR3 DNA: TGTGCCAGCAGCCATGGACAGGGTAGGACTGAAGCTTTCTTT
J gene: TRBJ2-1; CDR3 length: 12; D gene: NA; V gene: TRBV29-1; clone size: few; CDR3 protein: CSVVRTYNEQFF; CDR3 DNA: TGCAGCGTTGTGCGTACCTACAATGAGCAGTTCTTC
J gene: TRBJ1-1; CDR3 length: 12; D gene: NA; V gene: TRBV29-1; clone size: few; CDR3 protein: CSVEGGGPEAFF; CDR3 DNA: TGCAGCGTTGAAGGAGGAGGACCTGAAGCTTTCTTT
J gene: TRBJ2-7; CDR3 length: 14; D gene: NA; V gene: TRBV4-3; clone size: NA; CDR3 protein: CASSQEGALGEQYF; CDR3 DNA: TGCGCCAGCAGCCAAGAGGGGGCTTTGGGCGAGCAGTACTTC
J gene: TRBJ2-3; CDR3 length: 14; D gene: TRBD2; V gene: TRBV27; clone size: NA; CDR3 protein: CASSLTSGTDTQYF; CDR3 DNA: TGTGCCAGCAGTCTGACTAGCGGAACAGATACGCAGTATTTT